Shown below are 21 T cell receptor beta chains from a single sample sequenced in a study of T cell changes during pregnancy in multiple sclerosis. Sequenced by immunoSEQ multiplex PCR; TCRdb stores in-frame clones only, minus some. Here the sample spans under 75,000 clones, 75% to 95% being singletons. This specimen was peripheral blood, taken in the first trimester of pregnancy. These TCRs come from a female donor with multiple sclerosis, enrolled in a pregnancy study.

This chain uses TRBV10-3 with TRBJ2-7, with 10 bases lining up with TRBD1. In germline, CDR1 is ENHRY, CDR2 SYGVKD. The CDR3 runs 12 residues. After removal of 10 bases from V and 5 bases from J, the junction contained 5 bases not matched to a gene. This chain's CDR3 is CAKPGQGNEQYF. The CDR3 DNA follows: TGTGCCAAGCCGGGACAGGGGAACGAGCAGTACTTC.

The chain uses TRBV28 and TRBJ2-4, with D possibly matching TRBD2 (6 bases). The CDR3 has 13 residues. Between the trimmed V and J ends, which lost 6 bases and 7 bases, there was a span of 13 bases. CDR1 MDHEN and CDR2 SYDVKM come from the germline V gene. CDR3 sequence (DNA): TGTGCCAGCAGCCAAACTAGCAGCAACATTCAGTACTTC. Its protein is CASSQTSSNIQYF.

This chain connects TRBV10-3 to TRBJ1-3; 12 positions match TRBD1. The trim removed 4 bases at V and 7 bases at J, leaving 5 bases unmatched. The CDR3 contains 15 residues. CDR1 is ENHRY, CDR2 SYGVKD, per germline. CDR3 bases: TGTGCCATCAGTGCGGGGACAGGGGGCCTTAACACCATATATTTT. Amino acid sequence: CAISAGTGGLNTIYF.

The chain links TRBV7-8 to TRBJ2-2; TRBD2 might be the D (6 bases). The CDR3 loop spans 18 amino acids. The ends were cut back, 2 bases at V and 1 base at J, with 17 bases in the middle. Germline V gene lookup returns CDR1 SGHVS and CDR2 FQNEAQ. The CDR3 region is CASSLYEARGLNTGELFF. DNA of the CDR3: TGTGCCAGCAGCTTATATGAGGCGCGGGGATTGAACACCGGGGAGCTGTTTTTT.

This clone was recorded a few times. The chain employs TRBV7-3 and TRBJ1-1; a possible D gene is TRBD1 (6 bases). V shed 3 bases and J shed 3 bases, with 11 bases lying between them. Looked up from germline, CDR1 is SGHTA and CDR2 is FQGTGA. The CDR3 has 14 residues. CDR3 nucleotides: TGTGCCAGCAGCTTTTTACAGGGAGACACTGAAGCTTTCTTT. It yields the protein CASSFLQGDTEAFF.

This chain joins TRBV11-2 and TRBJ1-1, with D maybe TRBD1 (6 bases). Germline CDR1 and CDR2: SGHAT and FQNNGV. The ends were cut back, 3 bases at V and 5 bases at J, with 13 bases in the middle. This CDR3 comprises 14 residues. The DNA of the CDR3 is TGTGCCAGCAGCTTCATCGGGGGGCGGACTGAAGCTTTCTTT. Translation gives CASSFIGGRTEAFF.

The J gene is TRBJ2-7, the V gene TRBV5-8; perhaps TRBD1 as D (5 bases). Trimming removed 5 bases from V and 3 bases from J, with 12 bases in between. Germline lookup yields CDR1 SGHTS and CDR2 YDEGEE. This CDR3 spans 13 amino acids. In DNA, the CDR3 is TGTGCCAGCAGATCGGACACCATCTACGAGCAGTACTTC. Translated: CASRSDTIYEQYF.

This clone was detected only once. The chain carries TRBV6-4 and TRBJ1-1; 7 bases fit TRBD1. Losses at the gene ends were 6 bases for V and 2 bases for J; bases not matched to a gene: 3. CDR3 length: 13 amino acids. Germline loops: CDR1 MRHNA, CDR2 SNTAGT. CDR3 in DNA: TGTGCCAGCAGCAGGGGGACCAACACTGAAGCTTTCTTT. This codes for CASSRGTNTEAFF.

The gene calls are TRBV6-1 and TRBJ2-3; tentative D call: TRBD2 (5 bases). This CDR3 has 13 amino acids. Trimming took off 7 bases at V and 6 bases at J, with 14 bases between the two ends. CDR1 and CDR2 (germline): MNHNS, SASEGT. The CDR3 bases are TGTGCCAGCAAAAGACCCAGCGGTGATACGCAGTATTTT. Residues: CASKRPSGDTQYF.

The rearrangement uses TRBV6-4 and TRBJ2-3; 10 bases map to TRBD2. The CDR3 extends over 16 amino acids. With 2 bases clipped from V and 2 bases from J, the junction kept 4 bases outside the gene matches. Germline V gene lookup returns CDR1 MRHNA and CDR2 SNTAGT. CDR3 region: CASSDSGGAPTDTQYF. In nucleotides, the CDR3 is TGTGCCAGCAGTGACAGCGGGGGGGCCCCCACAGATACGCAGTATTTT.

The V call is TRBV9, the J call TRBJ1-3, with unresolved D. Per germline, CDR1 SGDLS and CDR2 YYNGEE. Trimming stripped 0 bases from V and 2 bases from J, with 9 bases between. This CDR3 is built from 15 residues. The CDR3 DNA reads TGTGCCAGCAGCGTAGGGGCCCTAACTGGAAACACCATATATTTT. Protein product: CASSVGALTGNTIYF.

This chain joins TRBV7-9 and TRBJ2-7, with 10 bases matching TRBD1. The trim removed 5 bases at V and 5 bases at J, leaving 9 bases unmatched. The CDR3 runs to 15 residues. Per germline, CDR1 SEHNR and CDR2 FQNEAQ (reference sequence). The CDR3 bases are TGTGCCAGCAGCCTTACCGGGACAGGGGACGACGAGCAGTACTTC. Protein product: CASSLTGTGDDEQYF.

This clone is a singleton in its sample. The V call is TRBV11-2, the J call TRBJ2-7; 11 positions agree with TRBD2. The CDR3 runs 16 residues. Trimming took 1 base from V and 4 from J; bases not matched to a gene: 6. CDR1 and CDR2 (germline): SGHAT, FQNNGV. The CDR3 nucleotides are TGTGCCAGCAGCTTAGCTCTAGCGGGAGGCCCTTACGAGCAGTACTTC. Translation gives CASSLALAGGPYEQYF.

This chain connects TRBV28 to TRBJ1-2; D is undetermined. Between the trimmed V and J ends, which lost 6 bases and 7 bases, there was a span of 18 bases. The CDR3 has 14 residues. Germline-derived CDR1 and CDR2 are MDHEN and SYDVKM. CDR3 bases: TGTGCCAGCAGCCTTCATCCGGACTCCCCTGGCTACACCTTC. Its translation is CASSLHPDSPGYTF.

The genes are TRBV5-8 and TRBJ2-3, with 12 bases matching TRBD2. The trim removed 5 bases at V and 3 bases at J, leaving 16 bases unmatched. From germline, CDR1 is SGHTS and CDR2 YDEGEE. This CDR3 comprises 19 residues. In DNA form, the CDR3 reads TGTGCCAGCAGTTTAATCAGGGGTCCCGGGACTAGCGGGACAGATACGCAGTATTTT. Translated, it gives CASSLIRGPGTSGTDTQYF.

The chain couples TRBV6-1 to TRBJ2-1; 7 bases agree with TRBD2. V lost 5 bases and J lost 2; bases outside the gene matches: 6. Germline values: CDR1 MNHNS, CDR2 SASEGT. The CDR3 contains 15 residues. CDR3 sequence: CASSLAGLAYNEQFF. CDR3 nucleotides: TGTGCCAGCAGTTTAGCGGGCCTAGCCTACAATGAGCAGTTCTTC.

The CDR3 DNA is TGTGCCAGCAGCCCCAACAGCGCGAGACGACTAGTAGCTTTCTTT. This gives the protein CASSPNSARRLVAFF. The chain carries TRBV7-2 and TRBJ1-1; D unclear. The CDR3 covers 15 residues. The germline V and J ends were trimmed by 5 bases and 10 bases, with 23 bases remaining between them. Germline V gene sequence: CDR1 SGHTA, CDR2 FQGNSA.

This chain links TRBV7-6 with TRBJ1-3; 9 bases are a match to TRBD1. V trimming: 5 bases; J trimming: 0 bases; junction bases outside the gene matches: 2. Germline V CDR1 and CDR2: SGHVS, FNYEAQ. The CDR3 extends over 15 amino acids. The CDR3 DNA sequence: TGTGCCAGCAGCATGGACAGGGGCTCTGGAAACACCATATATTTT. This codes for CASSMDRGSGNTIYF.

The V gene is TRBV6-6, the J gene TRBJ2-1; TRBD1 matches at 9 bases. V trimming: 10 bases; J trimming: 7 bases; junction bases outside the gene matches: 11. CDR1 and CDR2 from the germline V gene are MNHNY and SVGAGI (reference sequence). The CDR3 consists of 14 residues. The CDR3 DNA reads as TGTGCCACCACACCTCCGGACAGGGGAAATGAGCAGTTCTTC. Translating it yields CATTPPDRGNEQFF.

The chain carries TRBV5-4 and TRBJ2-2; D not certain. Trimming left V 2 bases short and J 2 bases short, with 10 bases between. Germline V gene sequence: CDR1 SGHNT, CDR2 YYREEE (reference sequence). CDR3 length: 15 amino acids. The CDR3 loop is CASSFGSLNTGELFF. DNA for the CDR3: TGTGCCAGCAGCTTCGGTTCCCTCAACACCGGGGAGCTGTTTTTT.

CDR3: CASSYQQGTNYGYTF. Here the CDR3 DNA reads TGTGCCAGCAGTTACCAACAGGGAACTAACTATGGCTACACCTTC. The rearrangement uses TRBV6-6 and TRBJ1-2, with TRBD1 as a possible D gene (6 bases). The CDR3 has 15 amino acids. CDR1 is MNHNY and CDR2 is SVGAGI in the germline V gene (reference sequence). Trimming took off 2 bases at V and 0 bases at J, with 10 bases between the two ends.